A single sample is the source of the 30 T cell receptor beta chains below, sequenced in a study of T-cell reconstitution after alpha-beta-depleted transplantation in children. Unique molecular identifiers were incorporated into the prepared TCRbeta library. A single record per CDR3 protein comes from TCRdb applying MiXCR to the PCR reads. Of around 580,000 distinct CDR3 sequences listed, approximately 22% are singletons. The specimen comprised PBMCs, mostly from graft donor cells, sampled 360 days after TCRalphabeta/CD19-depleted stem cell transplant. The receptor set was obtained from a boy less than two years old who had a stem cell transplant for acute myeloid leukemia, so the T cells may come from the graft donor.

The CDR3, as DNA: TGTGCCAGCAGTGAGGTAGGGGCTGAAGCTTTCTTT. It specifies CASSEVGAEAFF. This rearrangement joins TRBV6-1 to TRBJ1-1; the D gene is possibly TRBD1 (5 bases). Looked up from germline, CDR1 is MNHNS and CDR2 is SASEGT. Deletions cut 3 bases from V and 6 bases from J, with 8 bases between. CDR3 length equals 12 residues.

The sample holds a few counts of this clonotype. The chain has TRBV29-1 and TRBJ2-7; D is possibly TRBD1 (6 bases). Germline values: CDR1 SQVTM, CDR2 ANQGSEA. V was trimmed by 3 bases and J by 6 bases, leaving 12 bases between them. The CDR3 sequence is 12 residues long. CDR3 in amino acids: CSVEQLDSEQYF. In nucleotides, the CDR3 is TGCAGCGTTGAGCAGCTGGACAGCGAGCAGTACTTC.

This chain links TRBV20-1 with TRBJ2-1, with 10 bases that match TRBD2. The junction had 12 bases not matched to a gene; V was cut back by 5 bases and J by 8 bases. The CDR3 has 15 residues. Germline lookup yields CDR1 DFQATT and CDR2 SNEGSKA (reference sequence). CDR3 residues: CSAGDSQRGGDEQFF. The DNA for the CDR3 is TGCAGTGCTGGCGACTCTCAGCGGGGGGGTGATGAGCAGTTCTTC.

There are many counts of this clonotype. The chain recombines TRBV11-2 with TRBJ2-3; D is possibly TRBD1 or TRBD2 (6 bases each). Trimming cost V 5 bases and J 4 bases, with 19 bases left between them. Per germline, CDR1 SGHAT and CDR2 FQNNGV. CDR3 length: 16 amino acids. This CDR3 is CASSLGGRLVADTQYF. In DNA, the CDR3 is TGTGCCAGCAGCCTAGGGGGTCGACTAGTTGCAGATACGCAGTATTTT. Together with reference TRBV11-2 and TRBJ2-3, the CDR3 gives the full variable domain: EAGVAQSPRYKIIEKRQSVAFWCNPISGHATLYWYQQILGQGPKLLIQFQNNGVVDDSQLPKDRFSAERLKGVDSTLKIQPAKLEDSAVYLCASSLGGRLVADTQYFGPGTRLTVL.

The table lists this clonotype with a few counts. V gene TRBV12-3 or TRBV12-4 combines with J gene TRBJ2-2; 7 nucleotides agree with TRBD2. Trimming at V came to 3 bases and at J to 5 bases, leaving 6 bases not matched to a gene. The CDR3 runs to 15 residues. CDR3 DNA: TGTGCCAGCAGTTTCGGGCGGGGGAAAACCGGGGAGCTGTTTTTT. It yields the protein CASSFGRGKTGELFF.

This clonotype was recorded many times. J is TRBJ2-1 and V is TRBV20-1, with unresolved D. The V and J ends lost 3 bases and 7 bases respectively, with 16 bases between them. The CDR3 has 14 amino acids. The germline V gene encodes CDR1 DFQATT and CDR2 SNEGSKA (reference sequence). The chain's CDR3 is CSASRVGLRNEQFF. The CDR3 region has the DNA TGCAGTGCTAGTCGGGTGGGCTTGAGGAATGAGCAGTTCTTC.

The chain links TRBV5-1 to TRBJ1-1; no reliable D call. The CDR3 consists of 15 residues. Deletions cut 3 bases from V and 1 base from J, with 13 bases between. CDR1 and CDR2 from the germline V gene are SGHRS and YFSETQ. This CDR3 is CASSSARTENTEAFF. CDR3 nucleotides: TGCGCCAGCAGCTCGGCCCGGACCGAGAACACTGAAGCTTTCTTT. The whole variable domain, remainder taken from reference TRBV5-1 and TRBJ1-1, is KAGVTQTPRYLIKTRGQQVTLSCSPISGHRSVSWYQQTPGQGLQFLFEYFSETQRNKGNFPGRFSGRQFSNSRSEMNVSTLELGDSALYLCASSSARTENTEAFFGQGTRLTVV.

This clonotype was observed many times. The CDR3 sequence is CASSLSWGDRAVYGYTF. CDR3 DNA sequence: TGTGCCAGCAGTTTATCGTGGGGGGACAGGGCAGTCTATGGCTACACCTTC. The V call is TRBV27, the J call TRBJ1-2, with 9 positions matching TRBD1. Germline-derived CDR1 and CDR2 are MNHEY and SMNVEV (reference sequence). This CDR3 is built from 17 residues. The J segment lost 4 bases and the V segment lost 0 bases, leaving 9 bases of the junction unmatched.

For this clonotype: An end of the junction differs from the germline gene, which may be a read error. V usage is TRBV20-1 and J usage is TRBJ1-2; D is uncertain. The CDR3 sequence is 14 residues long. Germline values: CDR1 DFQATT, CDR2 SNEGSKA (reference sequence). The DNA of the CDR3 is TGCTGTGCTAAATCGGCTGGGAGAGAGTATGGCTACACCTTC. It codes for CCAKSAGREYGYTF.

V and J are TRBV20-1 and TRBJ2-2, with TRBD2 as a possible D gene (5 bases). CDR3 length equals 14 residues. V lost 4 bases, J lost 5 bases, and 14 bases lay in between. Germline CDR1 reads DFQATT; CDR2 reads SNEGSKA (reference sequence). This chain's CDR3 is CSATDPGDTGELFF. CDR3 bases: TGCAGTGCTACAGACCCCGGGGATACCGGGGAGCTGTTTTTT.

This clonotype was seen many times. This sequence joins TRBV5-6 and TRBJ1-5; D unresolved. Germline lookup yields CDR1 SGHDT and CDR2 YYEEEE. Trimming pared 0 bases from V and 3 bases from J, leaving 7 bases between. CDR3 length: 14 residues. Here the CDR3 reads CASSLGVYNQPQHF. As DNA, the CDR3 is TGTGCCAGCAGCTTGGGGGTGTACAATCAGCCCCAGCATTTT.

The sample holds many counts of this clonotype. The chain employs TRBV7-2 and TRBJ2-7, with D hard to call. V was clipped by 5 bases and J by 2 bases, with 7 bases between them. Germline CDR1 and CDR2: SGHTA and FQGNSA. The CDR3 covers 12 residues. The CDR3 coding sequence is TGTGCCAGCAGCCTAACCACCTACGAGCAGTACTTC. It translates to CASSLTTYEQYF.

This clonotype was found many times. The CDR3 loop is CASSLRGLNTEAFF. CDR3 sequence (DNA): TGTGCCAGCAGTCTCAGGGGGCTCAACACTGAAGCTTTCTTT. The chain links TRBV12-3 or TRBV12-4 to TRBJ1-1; 8 nucleotides line up with TRBD1. J gave up 2 bases and V 5 bases, and 4 bases lay outside the gene matches. The CDR3 covers 14 residues.

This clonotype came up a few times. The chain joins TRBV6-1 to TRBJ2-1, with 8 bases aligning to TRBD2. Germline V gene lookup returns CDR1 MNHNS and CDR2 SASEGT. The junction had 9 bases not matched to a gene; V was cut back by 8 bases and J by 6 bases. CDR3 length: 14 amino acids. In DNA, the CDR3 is TGTGCCAGCGGATGGGCGGGGGGAAGCAATGAGCAGTTCTTC. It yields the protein CASGWAGGSNEQFF.

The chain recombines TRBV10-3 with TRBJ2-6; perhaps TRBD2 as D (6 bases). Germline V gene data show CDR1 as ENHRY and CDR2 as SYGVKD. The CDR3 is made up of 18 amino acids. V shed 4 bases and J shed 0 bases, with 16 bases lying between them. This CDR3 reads CAISATGTPRSGANVLTF. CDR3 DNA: TGTGCCATCAGTGCCACCGGGACTCCCCGCTCTGGGGCCAACGTCCTGACTTTC.

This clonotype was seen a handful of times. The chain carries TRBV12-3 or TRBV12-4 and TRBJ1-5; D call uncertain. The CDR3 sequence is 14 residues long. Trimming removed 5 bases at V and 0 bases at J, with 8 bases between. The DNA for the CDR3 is TGTGCCAGCAGTAGGGTCCATAGCAATCAGCCCCAGCATTTT. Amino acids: CASSRVHSNQPQHF.

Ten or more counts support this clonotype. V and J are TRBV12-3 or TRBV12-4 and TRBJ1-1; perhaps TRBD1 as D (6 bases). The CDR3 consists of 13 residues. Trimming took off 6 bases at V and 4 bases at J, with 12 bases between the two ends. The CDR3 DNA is TGTGCCAGCAGACCTACAGGGCGCACTGAAGCTTTCTTT. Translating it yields CASRPTGRTEAFF.

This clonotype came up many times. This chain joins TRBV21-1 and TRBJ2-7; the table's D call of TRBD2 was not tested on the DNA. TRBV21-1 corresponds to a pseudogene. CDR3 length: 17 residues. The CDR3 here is CASSKATGEGWSYEQYV. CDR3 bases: TGTGCCAGCAGCAAAGCTACCGGGGAGGGGTGGTCGTACGAGCAGTACGTC.

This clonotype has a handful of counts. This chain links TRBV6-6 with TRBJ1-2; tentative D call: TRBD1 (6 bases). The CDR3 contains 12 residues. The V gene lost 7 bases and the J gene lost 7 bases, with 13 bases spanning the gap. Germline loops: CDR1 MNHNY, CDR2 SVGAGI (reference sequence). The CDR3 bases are TGTGCCAGCACCGAGACAGGACGTGGCTACACCTTC. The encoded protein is CASTETGRGYTF.

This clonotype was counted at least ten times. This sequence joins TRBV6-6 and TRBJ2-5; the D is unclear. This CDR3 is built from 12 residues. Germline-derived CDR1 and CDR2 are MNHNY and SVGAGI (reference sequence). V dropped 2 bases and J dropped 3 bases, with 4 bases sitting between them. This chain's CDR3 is CASSYGEETQYF. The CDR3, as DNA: TGTGCCAGCAGTTACGGCGAAGAGACCCAGTACTTC.

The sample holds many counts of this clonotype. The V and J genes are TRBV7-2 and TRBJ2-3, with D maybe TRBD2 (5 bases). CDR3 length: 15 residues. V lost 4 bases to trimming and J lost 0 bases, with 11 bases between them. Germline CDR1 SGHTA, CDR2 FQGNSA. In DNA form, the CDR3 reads TGTGCCAGCAGCTCTCGTCGGACTAGCACAGATACGCAGTATTTT. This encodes CASSSRRTSTDTQYF.

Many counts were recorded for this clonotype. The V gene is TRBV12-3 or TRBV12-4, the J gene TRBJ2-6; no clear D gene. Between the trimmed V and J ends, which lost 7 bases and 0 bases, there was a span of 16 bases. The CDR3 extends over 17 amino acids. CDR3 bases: TGTGCCAGCACGTTCGGCAGGCCGAGCTCTGGGGCCAACGTCCTGACTTTC. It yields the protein CASTFGRPSSGANVLTF.

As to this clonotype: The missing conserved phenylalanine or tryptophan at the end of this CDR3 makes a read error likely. In DNA form, the CDR3 reads TGTGCCACAGAGAGTTACAATGAGCAGTTCTAC. This translates into CATESYNEQFY. The chain employs TRBV7-2 and TRBJ2-1; D is uncertain. Germline V gives CDR1 SGHTA, CDR2 FQGNSA. The CDR3 sequence is 11 residues long. The germline V and J ends were trimmed by 10 bases and 4 bases, with 8 bases remaining between them.

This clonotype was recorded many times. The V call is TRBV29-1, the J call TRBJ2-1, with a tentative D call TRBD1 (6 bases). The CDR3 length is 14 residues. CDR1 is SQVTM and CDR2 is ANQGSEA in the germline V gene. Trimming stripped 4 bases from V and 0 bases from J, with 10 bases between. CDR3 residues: CSVVIGGSYNEQFF. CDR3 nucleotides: TGCAGCGTTGTTATAGGGGGCTCCTACAATGAGCAGTTCTTC.

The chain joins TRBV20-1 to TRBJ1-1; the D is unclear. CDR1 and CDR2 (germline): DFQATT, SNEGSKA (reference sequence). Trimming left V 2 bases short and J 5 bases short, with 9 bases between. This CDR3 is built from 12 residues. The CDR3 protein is CSARSQETEAFF. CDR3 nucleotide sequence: TGCAGTGCTAGATCCCAGGAAACTGAAGCTTTCTTT.

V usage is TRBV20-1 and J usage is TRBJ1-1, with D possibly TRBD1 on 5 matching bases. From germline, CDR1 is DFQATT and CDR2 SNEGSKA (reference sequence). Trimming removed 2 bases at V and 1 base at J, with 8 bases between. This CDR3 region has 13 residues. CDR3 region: CSARHGANTEAFF. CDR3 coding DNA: TGCAGTGCTAGACACGGGGCGAACACTGAAGCTTTCTTT.

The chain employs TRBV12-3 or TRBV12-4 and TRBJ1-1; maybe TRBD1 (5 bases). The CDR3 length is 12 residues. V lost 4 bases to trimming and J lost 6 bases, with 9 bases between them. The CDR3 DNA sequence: TGTGCCAGCAGTTCGACAGATCCTGAAGCTTTCTTT. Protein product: CASSSTDPEAFF.

CDR3 amino acids: CSASKGTGPYEQYF. CDR3 nucleotides: TGCAGTGCTAGTAAGGGGACAGGTCCATACGAGCAGTACTTC. The chain joins TRBV20-1 to TRBJ2-7; TRBD1 matches 8 bases. J gave up 4 bases and V 3 bases, and 8 bases lay outside the gene matches. The length of the CDR3 is 14 residues. CDR1 is DFQATT and CDR2 is SNEGSKA in the germline V gene (reference sequence).

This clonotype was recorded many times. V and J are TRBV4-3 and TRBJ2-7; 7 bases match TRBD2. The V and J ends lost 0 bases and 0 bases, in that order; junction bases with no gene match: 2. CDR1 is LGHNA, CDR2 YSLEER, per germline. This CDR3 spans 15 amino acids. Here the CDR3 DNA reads TGCGCCAGCAGCCAAGAGGGGGGGAGCTCCTACGAGCAGTACTTC. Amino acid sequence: CASSQEGGSSYEQYF.

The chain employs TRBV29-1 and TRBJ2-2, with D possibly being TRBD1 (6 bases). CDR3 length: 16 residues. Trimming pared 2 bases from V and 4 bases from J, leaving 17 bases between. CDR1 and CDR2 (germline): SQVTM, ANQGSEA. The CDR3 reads CSVEITGFGTTGELFF. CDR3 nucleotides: TGCAGCGTTGAAATTACAGGGTTTGGGACCACCGGGGAGCTGTTTTTT.